This is a list of T cell receptor beta chains from one sample in a study of blood T cell repertoires in COVID-19. Assay: immunoSEQ multiplex PCR; the TCRdb copy retains only in-frame clones and omits some. The table includes approximately 52,000 clones, 89% detected once. The sequenced material came from peripheral blood. Every receptor here comes from a man in his 60s with active COVID-19. Both conserved end residues are part of each CDR3. The order of the fields is D gene, J gene, clone size, V gene, CDR3 length, CDR3 protein, CDR3 DNA. D genes are given only for firm matches. Size is stated for part of the rows, as once, few or many counts, or as a class when the clone is expanded.

D: NA; J: TRBJ2-7; size: NA; V: TRBV28; length: 16; CDR3: CASSLTVAGVGYEQYF; DNA: TGTGCCAGCAGTTTAACCGTAGCAGGGGTAGGCTACGAGCAGTACTTC
D: TRBD1; J: TRBJ2-7; size: once; V: TRBV28; length: 16; CDR3: CASSFLSGQGAYEQYF; DNA: TGTGCCAGCAGTTTTCTTTCGGGACAGGGGGCTTACGAGCAGTACTTC
D: NA; J: TRBJ2-2; size: NA; V: TRBV7-8; length: 13; CDR3: CASSPTNTGELFF; DNA: TGTGCCAGCAGCCCTACGAACACCGGGGAGCTGTTTTTT
D: TRBD1; J: TRBJ1-4; size: few; V: TRBV7-7; length: 15; CDR3: CASSFTDRGNEKLFF; DNA: TGTGCTAGCAGTTTCACCGACAGGGGAAATGAAAAACTGTTTTTT
D: NA; J: TRBJ2-7; size: once; V: TRBV21-1; length: 19; CDR3: CASSGGPRLAGGSSYEQYF; DNA: TGTGCCAGCAGCGGCGGACCCCGACTAGCGGGAGGGAGCTCCTACGAGCAGTACTTC
D: NA; J: TRBJ1-5; size: NA; V: TRBV28; length: 14; CDR3: CASQEDYSNQPQHF; DNA: TGTGCCAGCCAGGAGGATTATAGCAATCAGCCCCAGCATTTT
D: TRBD2; J: TRBJ2-3; size: NA; V: TRBV28; length: 17; CDR3: CASSLNYAGGVTDTQYF; DNA: TGTGCCAGCAGTTTAAACTACGCGGGAGGGGTCACAGATACGCAGTATTTT
D: TRBD2; J: TRBJ2-1; size: NA; V: TRBV5-6; length: 16; CDR3: CASSRIAGAPYNEQFF; DNA: TGTGCCAGCAGCCGGATAGCGGGGGCTCCCTACAATGAGCAGTTCTTC
D: TRBD1; J: TRBJ2-7; size: NA; V: TRBV23-1; length: 16; CDR3: CASRGQASSNLYEQYF; DNA: TGCGCCAGCAGAGGACAGGCTTCCTCAAACCTCTACGAGCAGTACTTC
D: TRBD1; J: TRBJ1-1; size: NA; V: TRBV11-2; length: 16; CDR3: CASSLEIRGRGTEAFF; DNA: TGTGCCAGCAGCTTAGAGATCAGGGGGCGAGGCACTGAAGCTTTCTTT
D: NA; J: TRBJ2-5; size: few; V: TRBV6-5; length: 14; CDR3: CASSYSYRQETQYF; DNA: TGTGCCAGCAGTTACTCGTACAGACAAGAGACCCAGTACTTC
D: TRBD2; J: TRBJ2-1; size: NA; V: TRBV5-1; length: 15; CDR3: CASSLVGLAGGEQFF; DNA: TGCGCCAGCAGCTTGGTGGGACTAGCGGGTGGAGAGCAGTTCTTC
D: NA; J: TRBJ2-4; size: NA; V: TRBV10-3; length: 16; CDR3: CAISEARQLTKNIQYF; DNA: TGTGCCATCAGTGAGGCCAGACAGTTAACCAAAAACATTCAGTACTTC
D: TRBD1; J: TRBJ1-1; size: NA; V: TRBV2; length: 13; CDR3: CASSAGTVTEAFF; DNA: TGTGCCAGCAGTGCCGGGACAGTAACTGAAGCTTTCTTT
D: TRBD1; J: TRBJ2-7; size: NA; V: TRBV11-2; length: 14; CDR3: CASSSGTGAYEQYF; DNA: TGTGCCAGCAGCTCCGGGACAGGGGCCTACGAGCAGTACTTC
D: NA; J: TRBJ1-1; size: NA; V: TRBV28; length: 11; CDR3: CASSWNRVGFF; DNA: TGTGCCAGCAGTTGGAACAGGGTTGGTTTCTTT
D: NA; J: TRBJ1-3; size: NA; V: TRBV5-1; length: 13; CDR3: CASAPGAGNTIYF; DNA: TGCGCCAGCGCCCCAGGGGCTGGAAACACCATATATTTT
D: TRBD1; J: TRBJ2-7; size: NA; V: TRBV7-2; length: 16; CDR3: CASSRAQRDSSYEQYF; DNA: TGTGCCAGCAGCCGGGCGCAACGGGACAGTTCCTACGAGCAGTACTTC
D: TRBD1; J: TRBJ1-1; size: NA; V: TRBV27; length: 18; CDR3: CASSPRRWGDRGSSEAFF; DNA: TGTGCCAGCAGTCCGCGGCGGTGGGGGGACAGGGGCTCTAGCGAAGCTTTCTTT
D: NA; J: TRBJ1-6; size: once; V: TRBV14; length: 15; CDR3: CASSQVDSRNSPLHF; DNA: TGTGCCAGCAGCCAAGTGGACTCGAGGAATTCACCCCTCCACTTT
D: NA; J: TRBJ1-4; size: once; V: TRBV4-3; length: 19; CDR3: CASSHKRGGAGEGNEKLFF; DNA: TGCGCCAGCAGCCACAAAAGAGGAGGGGCAGGGGAGGGCAATGAAAAACTGTTTTTT
D: TRBD1; J: TRBJ2-5; size: NA; V: TRBV5-4; length: 13; CDR3: CASSLPGGETQYF; DNA: TGTGCCAGCAGCTTGCCAGGGGGAGAGACCCAGTACTTC
D: TRBD1; J: TRBJ1-2; size: NA; V: TRBV6-5; length: 15; CDR3: CASSTGQGAYYGYTF; DNA: TGTGCCAGCAGTACGGGACAGGGGGCTTACTATGGCTACACCTTC
D: TRBD1; J: TRBJ1-2; size: NA; V: TRBV4-1; length: 19; CDR3: CASSHQLVPGQGTNYGYTF; DNA: TGCGCCAGCAGCCACCAATTAGTCCCGGGACAGGGAACTAACTATGGCTACACCTTC
D: TRBD2; J: TRBJ2-7; size: NA; V: TRBV5-1; length: 16; CDR3: CASSLTSGRAGIEQYF; DNA: TGCGCCAGCAGCTTGACTAGCGGGAGGGCCGGTATAGAGCAGTACTTC
D: TRBD1; J: TRBJ2-7; size: NA; V: TRBV2; length: 15; CDR3: CASSERDRGIGEQYF; DNA: TGTGCCAGCAGTGAGAGGGACAGGGGTATCGGGGAGCAGTACTTC
D: TRBD2; J: TRBJ2-3; size: NA; V: TRBV6-2/TRBV6-3; length: 15; CDR3: CASSKLAGYTDTQYF; DNA: TGTGCCAGCAGCAAACTAGCGGGGTACACAGATACGCAGTATTTT
D: NA; J: TRBJ2-5; size: NA; V: TRBV18; length: 14; CDR3: CASSTGGGQETQYF; DNA: TGTGCCAGCTCAACTGGGGGCGGTCAAGAGACCCAGTACTTC
D: TRBD1; J: TRBJ2-7; size: NA; V: TRBV28; length: 15; CDR3: CASTSPGTGGYEQYF; DNA: TGTGCCAGCACCTCCCCTGGGACAGGGGGCTACGAGCAGTACTTC
D: NA; J: TRBJ2-2; size: few; V: TRBV18; length: 16; CDR3: CASNRRNPANTGELFF; DNA: TGTGCCAGCAACAGACGGAACCCCGCGAACACCGGGGAGCTGTTTTTT
D: TRBD1; J: TRBJ2-7; size: once; V: TRBV5-1; length: 15; CDR3: CASSLMGTGRYEQYF; DNA: TGCGCCAGCAGCTTGATGGGGACAGGGAGGTACGAGCAGTACTTC
D: NA; J: TRBJ2-1; size: NA; V: TRBV2; length: 12; CDR3: CASSDEEGRQFF; DNA: TGTGCCAGCAGTGATGAGGAAGGGAGGCAGTTCTTC
D: TRBD2; J: TRBJ2-7; size: NA; V: TRBV19; length: 15; CDR3: CASSIEPGLAYEQYF; DNA: TGTGCCAGTAGTATAGAACCGGGACTAGCCTACGAGCAGTACTTC